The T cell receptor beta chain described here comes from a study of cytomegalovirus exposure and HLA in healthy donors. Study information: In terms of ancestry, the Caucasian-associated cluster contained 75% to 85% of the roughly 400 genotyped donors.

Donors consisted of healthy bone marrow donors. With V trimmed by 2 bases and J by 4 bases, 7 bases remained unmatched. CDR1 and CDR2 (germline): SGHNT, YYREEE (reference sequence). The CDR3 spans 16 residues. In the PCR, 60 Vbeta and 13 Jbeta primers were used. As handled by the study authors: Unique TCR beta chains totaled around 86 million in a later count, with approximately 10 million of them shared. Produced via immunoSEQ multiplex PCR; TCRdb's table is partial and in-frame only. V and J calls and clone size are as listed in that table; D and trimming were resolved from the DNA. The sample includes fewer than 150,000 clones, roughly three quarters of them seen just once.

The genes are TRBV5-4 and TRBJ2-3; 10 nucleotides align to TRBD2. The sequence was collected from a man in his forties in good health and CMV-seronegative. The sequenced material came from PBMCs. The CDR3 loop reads CASSFPGLAGADTQYF. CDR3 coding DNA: TGTGCCAGCAGCTTCCCTGGGCTAGCGGGAGCAGATACGCAGTATTTT. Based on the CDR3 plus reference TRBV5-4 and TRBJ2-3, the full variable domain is ETGVTQSPTHLIKTRGQQVTLRCSSQSGHNTVSWYQQALGQGPQFIFQYYREEENGRGNFPPRFSGLQFPNYSSELNVNALELDDSALYLCASSFPGLAGADTQYFGPGTRLTVL.